The source of this TCR beta chain is a study of T cell repertoires in cytomegalovirus infection. Overall study context: CMV epitopes in the study were HLA-C-restricted (recently identified) and HLA-B-restricted (well studied). Indications came from public TCR beta signatures; they pointed to CMV infection and to a matching HLA type.

Concerning this clonotype: No antigen is known for it.

Each CDR3 protein gets one entry after TCRdb re-called the reads with MiXCR. The data contain about 700,000 distinct CDR3 sequences, around 31% of them seen just once; the ten biggest clones take up about 20%. Trimming shortened V by 6 bases and J by 0 bases, and 14 bases separated the two germline ends. The CDR3 covers 15 residues. In germline, CDR1 is ENHRY, CDR2 SYGVKD. The sequence was collected from a human donor in good health (CMV status not recorded). Some clones in this sample may be carry-over from other donors' samples. The sample consisted of cultured PBMCs, taken from culture after CMV antigen stimulation. The chain uses TRBV10-3 and TRBJ1-2; D call uncertain. The CDR3 region has the DNA TGTGCCATCAGGCCGGGAGGTCCAACTAACTATGGCTACACCTTC. Translating gives CAIRPGGPTNYGYTF.